Shown below are 17 T cell receptor beta chains from a single sample sequenced in a study of CD8 T cells in Susac syndrome (dated by TCRdb to between 2019 and 2020). Library creation used the immunoSEQ multiplex PCR assay. RNA was extracted using the RNeasy kit, and about 0.5 to 1 microgram was reverse transcribed with random hexamers. In TCRdb, the public reads were trimmed at Q25 with fastp and aligned with MiXCR, with productive beta chains retained. Each entry merges the rows of one CDR3 protein and shows their most common DNA and genes. Within this sample are 71,000 or so distinct CDR3 sequences, with 93% of them counted one time only. More than 0.13% of the sample comes from the top ten. The sample comprised CD4+ T cells from PBMCs. These receptors originate from a human donor with Susac syndrome.

This chain uses TRBV7-3 with TRBJ2-3, with TRBD2 matching over 7 bases. Unmatched junction bases numbered 5, after V lost 2 bases and J lost 0 bases. Germline-derived CDR1 and CDR2 are SGHTA and FQGTGA. The CDR3 runs to 16 residues. The CDR3 loop reads CASSLEAGRSTDTQYF. DNA of the CDR3: TGTGCCAGCAGCTTAGAAGCGGGACGGAGCACAGATACGCAGTATTTT.

The chain employs TRBV29-1 and TRBJ1-2; 8 bases match TRBD1. There are 13 residues in the CDR3. Germline loops: CDR1 SQVTM, CDR2 ANQGSEA. The DNA of the CDR3 is TGCTCCATCCAGGGACAGGACTTCTATGGCTACACCTTC. Protein sequence: CSIQGQDFYGYTF.

This chain links TRBV20-1 with TRBJ1-2; TRBD1 agrees at 8 bases. This CDR3 contains 14 residues. The ends lost 8 bases at V and 6 bases at J; junction bases unmatched: 14. The germline CDR1 and CDR2 sequences are DFQATT and SNEGSKA (reference sequence). CDR3 protein: CSPRNQGAADGYTF. Written as DNA, the CDR3 is TGCAGTCCCCGAAACCAGGGGGCTGCGGATGGCTACACCTTC.

Notes on this clonotype: One junction end disagrees with the germline gene, perhaps due to a read error. V and J are TRBV6-6 and TRBJ1-2; D unresolved. The CDR3 is 16 residues long. Germline V gives CDR1 MNHNY, CDR2 SVGAGI (reference sequence). CDR3 nucleotide sequence: TGTGCCAGCACTTACGATGGGCTATGGGAGGGCTATGGCTACACCTTC. Translation gives CASTYDGLWEGYGYTF.

The V call is TRBV20-1, the J call TRBJ1-2; D is unclear. Germline assignment: CDR1 DFQATT and CDR2 SNEGSKA (reference sequence). V lost 1 base and J 8 bases, leaving 8 bases between the germline ends. This CDR3 is 11 amino acids long. CDR3 loop: CSARGWPGYTF. The CDR3 DNA reads TGCAGTGCTAGAGGGTGGCCGGGCTACACCTTC.

The chain carries TRBV7-9 and TRBJ2-2; no clear D gene. Trimming took 1 base from V and 7 from J, leaving 1 base between them. The CDR3 extends over 11 amino acids. From germline, CDR1 is SEHNR and CDR2 FQNEAQ (reference sequence). The DNA for the CDR3 is TGTGCCAGCAGCTTAGTCGGGGAGCTGTTTTTT. It encodes CASSLVGELFF.

This chain uses TRBV7-2 with TRBJ1-1; D unclear. Trimming shortened V by 8 bases and J by 4 bases, and 20 bases separated the two germline ends. The CDR3 covers 15 residues. The germline gives CDR1 SGHTA, CDR2 FQGNSA. Written as DNA, the CDR3 is TGTGCCAGCGCCCGAGGCTCGGGAATGGGCACTGAAGCTTTCTTT. It encodes CASARGSGMGTEAFF.

The sample holds one count of this clonotype. CDR3 sequence: CSVEDPTPDRDYEQYF. As DNA, the CDR3 is TGCAGCGTTGAAGATCCGACCCCAGACAGGGACTACGAGCAGTACTTC. The chain links TRBV29-1 to TRBJ2-7, with TRBD1 identical over 7 bases. From germline, CDR1 is SQVTM and CDR2 ANQGSEA. J lost 3 bases, V lost 0 bases, and 11 bases had no gene match. The CDR3 has 16 amino acids.

This chain connects TRBV6-2 or TRBV6-3 to TRBJ2-5; D not resolved. The V end lost 8 bases, the J end lost 7 bases, and 14 bases lay between the germline ends. The CDR3 is 12 residues long. Germline V gene lookup returns CDR1 MNHEY and CDR2 SVGEGT. The CDR3 sequence: CASAEAVGTQYF. The CDR3 nucleotides are TGTGCCAGCGCTGAGGCAGTGGGGACCCAGTACTTC.

The chain combines TRBV5-4 with TRBJ2-1; no clear D gene. Germline CDR1 reads SGHNT; CDR2 reads YYREEE (reference sequence). The CDR3 sequence is 13 residues long. Trimming stripped 2 bases from V and 5 bases from J, with 8 bases between. CDR3 sequence: CASSFGSDNEQFF. CDR3 DNA: TGTGCCAGCAGCTTCGGGTCCGACAATGAGCAGTTCTTC.

The rearrangement links TRBV29-1 to TRBJ1-5; D is undetermined. CDR3 length equals 12 residues. Trimming stripped 4 bases from V and 3 bases from J, with 7 bases between. In germline, CDR1 is SQVTM, CDR2 ANQGSEA. The CDR3 nucleotides are TGCAGCGTTGGAGGTTACAATCAGCCCCAGCATTTT. The encoded protein is CSVGGYNQPQHF.

The genes are TRBV6-6 and TRBJ1-5; D is undetermined. Trimming stripped 7 bases from V and 5 bases from J, with 9 bases between. The CDR3 covers 12 residues. Germline V lookup: CDR1 MNHNY, CDR2 SVGAGI (reference sequence). The CDR3: CASTRADQPQHF. The CDR3 nucleotides read TGTGCCAGCACTCGAGCTGATCAGCCCCAGCATTTT.

This chain links TRBV19 with TRBJ1-1; no clear D gene. Germline CDR1 reads LNHDA; CDR2 reads SQIVND (reference sequence). The V end lost 4 bases, the J end lost 1 base, and 7 bases lay between the germline ends. The CDR3 totals 13 residues. CDR3 loop: CASSKDPNTEAFF. The CDR3 DNA is TGTGCCAGTAGTAAGGACCCGAACACTGAAGCTTTCTTT.

The gene calls are TRBV5-1 and TRBJ1-5; maybe TRBD1 (5 bases). This CDR3 region has 15 residues. Trimming stripped 0 bases from V and 0 bases from J, with 7 bases between. Per germline, CDR1 SGHRS and CDR2 YFSETQ. The CDR3 DNA reads as TGCGCCAGCAGCTTGGAAGGGGCTAGCAATCAGCCCCAGCATTTT. Its translation: CASSLEGASNQPQHF.

V and J are TRBV5-1 and TRBJ2-1; 7 bases match TRBD2. With V trimmed by 0 bases and J by 1 base, 7 bases remained unmatched. CDR1 is SGHRS and CDR2 is YFSETQ in the germline V gene. This CDR3 spans 17 amino acids. The CDR3 sequence: CASSLASGSPSYNEQFF. CDR3 nucleotide sequence: TGCGCCAGCAGCTTGGCTAGCGGCTCACCATCCTACAATGAGCAGTTCTTC.

The genes are TRBV20-1 and TRBJ1-5; 8 nucleotides line up with TRBD1. This CDR3 comprises 13 residues. With V trimmed by 6 bases and J by 2 bases, 3 bases remained unmatched. CDR1 DFQATT and CDR2 SNEGSKA come from the germline V gene (reference sequence). This CDR3 is CSAPGQGNQPQHF. The CDR3 DNA sequence: TGCAGTGCGCCGGGACAGGGCAATCAGCCCCAGCATTTT.

The chain links TRBV30 to TRBJ1-3; D possibly corresponds to TRBD1 (5 bases). The CDR3 sequence is 17 residues long. Trimming pared 0 bases from V and 4 bases from J, leaving 19 bases between. Germline lookup yields CDR1 GTSNPN and CDR2 SVGIG (reference sequence). The chain's CDR3 is CAWSVSGGALVGNTIYF. The DNA of the CDR3 is TGTGCCTGGAGTGTATCCGGTGGGGCCTTGGTGGGAAACACCATATATTTT. Supplemented by reference TRBV30 and TRBJ1-3, the full variable domain reads SQTIHQWPATLVQPVGSPLSLECTVEGTSNPNLYWYRQAAGRGLQLLFYSVGIGQISSEVPQNLSASRPQDRQFILSSKKLLLSDSGFYLCAWSVSGGALVGNTIYFGEGSWLTVV.